This T cell receptor (beta chain) was obtained from a study of CD8 T cells in Susac syndrome. With random hexamers, 0.5 to 1 ug RNA was reverse transcribed. The method of amplification for TCR beta CDR3 was immunoSEQ multiplex PCR, covering 54 Vbeta and 13 Jbeta. MiXCR, run by TCRdb on the immunoSEQ multiplex PCR reads, gives a single entry per CDR3 protein. The sample includes about 130,000 distinct CDR3 sequences, around nine tenths of them seen just once. V lost 3 bases to trimming and J lost 1 base, with 3 bases between them. The CDR3 extends over 11 amino acids. Germline V CDR1 and CDR2: SQVTM, ANQGSEA. CD8+ and CD4+ T cells from blood underwent TCR beta sequencing, which was carried out in a high-throughput format.

What was sequenced was CD8+ T cells from PBMCs. The clonotype was recovered from a human donor with multiple sclerosis. This chain joins TRBV29-1 and TRBJ1-1; D unresolved. The CDR3 protein is CSVDGNTEAFF. The CDR3 nucleotides read TGCAGCGTTGACGGGAACACTGAAGCTTTCTTT.